This record concerns one T cell receptor (beta chain) sequence. The sample is drawn from a study of blood T cell repertoires in COVID-19. Study as a whole: There were acute and convalescent COVID-19 samples, and they came from the United States, Italy and Spain.

Germline V gene lookup returns CDR1 SEHNR and CDR2 FQNEAQ (reference sequence). The CDR3 is 16 amino acids. V shed 3 bases and J 4 bases; nucleotides not matched to a gene: 9. Enrolled through a virtual design, the participants were between roughly 18 and 89 years of age and came from about two dozen US areas. A COVID-19 case had been met by exposed participants during the 2 weeks before study entry. Sequenced by immunoSEQ multiplex PCR; TCRdb stores in-frame clones only, minus some. The data show more than 200,000 clones, with 75% to 90% seen just once and around 3.8% held by the top ten. The receptor comes from a woman in her twenties or thirties who had been exposed to COVID-19. V gene TRBV7-9 combines with J gene TRBJ2-5; 9 bases are a match to TRBD1. Sequenced material: PBMCs or T cells enriched from blood (not recorded which). Here the CDR3 reads CASSFRGTGTGETQYF. CDR3 DNA: TGTGCCAGCAGCTTCCGTGGGACAGGGACGGGAGAGACCCAGTACTTC.